The entry that follows covers one T cell receptor beta chain sequence. This clonotype showed up many times. The clone's antigen remains unknown. There are no base qualities to consult, and no much larger clone falls within one base. The sample comes from a study of T cell repertoires in cytomegalovirus infection (dated by TCRdb to between 2017 and 2020). Study-wide context: The HLA type of each donor mattered for the analysis, because public TCR beta signatures pointed to carriage of CMV infection along with the matching HLA type. Broader findings and caveats from the paper: In both this cohort and an independent roughly 400-donor cohort, the cumulative frequency of public TCR beta family members distinguished carriers of CMV infection plus the relevant HLA type. The ex vivo response was dominated by HLA-C-restricted CMV-specific TCR beta clonotypes, which also provided the single most frequent clonotype in two of eight donors.

The instrument was an Illumina HiSeq 1500. TCRdb cleaned the public reads at Q25 with fastp, built clones with MiXCR and kept in-frame beta chains. Records with the same CDR3 protein are collapsed into one entry carrying the most frequent genes and DNA. This sample has approximately 76,000 distinct CDR3 sequences in its table, and roughly 3.5% of those were observed once. The top ten hold under 6% of the sample. Sample: PBMCs. This TCR was sampled from a human donor in good health (CMV status not recorded). Some clones in this sample may be carry-over from other donors' samples.

Read as DNA, the sequence is TGTGCCAGCAGTTTATTGGGGACAACAGATACGCAGTATTTT. It encodes CASSLLGTTDTQYF. This chain joins TRBV27 to TRBJ2-3; TRBD1 is a possible D gene, resting on 6 matching bases. Relative to germline, V is 1 base shorter and J is 3 bases shorter, with 8 bases between their ends. Reading from cysteine to phenylalanine, the CDR3 counts 14 amino acids. Of all the DNA, just the CDR3 is kept, 42 bases in frame from base 1. The germline V gene (reference sequence) sets CDR1 to MNHEY and CDR2 to SMNVEV.